This T cell receptor (beta chain) originates from a study of early T cells in non-severe SARS-CoV-2 infection listed by TCRdb under 2021. Concerning the study at large: Bulk RNA from unsorted whole blood was used for TCR sequencing, so alpha and beta chains could not be paired. Results and caveats for the whole study, not just this receptor: VDJdb matching was skewed toward anti-spike CD8 responses, so virus-specific expansions were likely underestimated and private and CD4 specificities were missed.

The receptor library was made with 5' RACE. Sequencing took place on a NextSeq 500. Unique molecular identifiers were attached to individual cDNA molecules in the TCR library protocol so that sequencing error and PCR bias could be corrected. Both TCR alpha and beta chains were sequenced, and tight co-correlation was observed between alpha and beta sequence abundances in each sample. The authors' analysis ran thus. V gene, J gene and CDR3 annotation of TCR sequences was performed with Decombinator V4. Expanded TCRs were defined as changing significantly between any two time points under a Poisson model with p below 0.0001. TCR abundances were normalised to the total number of TCRs sequenced in each sample and reported as counts per million. MAIT TCRs were defined by TRAV1-2 paired with TRAJ12, TRAJ20 or TRAJ33, and iNKT TCRs by TRAV10 paired with TRAJ18. VDJdb, accessed 1 November 2021, was searched for CMV, EBV and SARS-CoV-2 annotated TCRs, with TCRs annotated for multiple antigens excluded. TCRdb reprocessed the public reads (quality trimming at Q25 with fastp, clone calling with MiXCR) and kept in-frame beta chains. Each CDR3 protein appears once, grouped with its most common genes and DNA. The V and J calls were determined by TCRdb, not by the authors. In all, the sample holds 35,000 to 45,000 distinct CDR3 sequences, and about 6% of those were seen once. The top ten clonotypes cover more than 20% of the sample.

At least ten counts were recorded for this clonotype. Its antigen target is currently unknown. The sample holds no much larger clone one base away, and base qualities are not on file. A case-control design nested within a healthcare worker cohort in London, UK, was used, with weekly nasopharyngeal swab PCR tests and blood sampling performed. Healthcare workers were recruited during the week of the UK lockdown, between 23 and 31 March 2020, and followed weekly for up to roughly 16 weeks. The CDR3 contains 14 residues, cysteine and phenylalanine counted. The CDR3 DNA has 42 bases and is translated from base 1. V lost 6 bases and J lost 1 base; the stretch between them is 12 bases long. Sequences LNHDA (CDR1) and SQIVND (CDR2) are obtained from the germline V gene (reference sequence).

Sequenced material: whole blood, taken at baseline. This receptor was obtained from an adult who was a healthcare worker with PCR-confirmed SARS-CoV-2 infection or an uninfected control (not recorded which). The V and J genes are TRBV19 and TRBJ2-5; TRBD2 might be the D gene, on 7 matching bases. The CDR3 region: CASRSGDIQETQYF. Read as DNA, the sequence is TGTGCCAGTAGAAGCGGGGACATCCAAGAGACCCAGTACTTC.